A single sample is the source of the 17 T cell receptor beta chains below, sequenced in a study of blood T cell repertoires in COVID-19. Repertoires were generated with immunoSEQ multiplex PCR, while TCRdb's copy carries only in-frame clones and drops some. The table records about 350,000 clones, roughly 90% of them present only once. Sequencing was performed on PBMCs or T cells enriched from blood (not recorded which). These receptors were taken from a woman aged 30 to 39 who had been exposed to COVID-19.

This chain links TRBV9 with TRBJ1-1; 7 bases match TRBD1. V shed 4 bases, J shed 3 bases, and the junction held 9 bases outside the gene matches. The germline gives CDR1 SGDLS, CDR2 YYNGEE. The CDR3 has 15 amino acids. For the CDR3, the DNA is TGTGCCAGCAGCCCCCACCCAGACAGGGACACTGAAGCTTTCTTT. This sequence encodes CASSPHPDRDTEAFF.

This rearrangement joins TRBV28 to TRBJ2-7; TRBD2 might be the D (6 bases). The CDR3 is 13 amino acids. V was cut by 7 bases and J by 0 bases, with 10 bases left in between. From germline, CDR1 is MDHEN and CDR2 SYDVKM. In DNA, the CDR3 is TGTGCCAGCATTCCTAGCGCCTCCTACGAGCAGTACTTC. Translating it yields CASIPSASYEQYF. Using reference TRBV28 and TRBJ2-7 for the parts outside the CDR3, the full variable domain is DVKVTQSSRYLVKRTGEKVFLECVQDMDHENMFWYRQDPGLGLRLIYFSYDVKMKEKGDIPEGYSVSREKKERFSLILESASTNQTSMYLCASIPSASYEQYFGPGTRLTVT.

The chain joins TRBV27 to TRBJ1-1; TRBD1 matches at 8 bases. The CDR3 has 17 residues. V trimming: 6 bases; J trimming: 1 base; junction bases outside the gene matches: 13. The germline CDR1 and CDR2 sequences are MNHEY and SMNVEV (reference sequence). For the CDR3, the DNA is TGTGCCAGCAGCCCCGACAGGGGTCATTTGGGGAACACTGAAGCTTTCTTT. It yields the protein CASSPDRGHLGNTEAFF.

The chain couples TRBV3-1 (or the pseudogene TRBV3-2) to TRBJ2-7, with D tentatively TRBD2 (5 bases). The CDR3 is 14 amino acids. Germline V gene lookup returns CDR1 LGHDT and CDR2 YNNKEL (reference sequence). V gave up 1 base and J gave up 4 bases, with 11 bases separating them. The CDR3 sequence is CASSQGGPEYEQYF. CDR3 sequence (DNA): TGTGCCAGCAGCCAAGGAGGGCCAGAGTACGAGCAGTACTTC.

This sequence joins TRBV10-3 and TRBJ1-2, with D uncertain. Trimming took off 0 bases at V and 8 bases at J, with 10 bases between the two ends. CDR1 and CDR2 (germline): ENHRY, SYGVKD. This CDR3 has 13 residues. The CDR3 DNA sequence: TGTGCCATCAGTGAGTCGGCAGCGGGAGGCTACACCTTC. This codes for CAISESAAGGYTF.

The rearrangement links TRBV3-1 (or the pseudogene TRBV3-2) to TRBJ2-3; 11 bases are a match to TRBD2. Germline V gene sequence: CDR1 LGHDT, CDR2 YNNKEL (reference sequence). This CDR3 is built from 16 residues. J gave up 0 bases and V 4 bases, and 3 bases lay outside the gene matches. The chain's CDR3 is CASSLRTSGSTDTQYF. Here the CDR3 DNA reads TGTGCCAGCAGCCTCCGGACTAGCGGGAGCACAGATACGCAGTATTTT.

This clone was recorded only once. V gene TRBV5-4 combines with J gene TRBJ2-3, with a weak D call TRBD2 (5 bases). The CDR3 is made up of 16 amino acids. Trimming stripped 6 bases from V and 2 bases from J, with 19 bases between. From germline, CDR1 is SGHNT and CDR2 YYREEE (reference sequence). In DNA, the CDR3 is TGTGCCAGCAAACAACAAGTACTAGAAGACACAGATACGCAGTATTTT. Protein sequence: CASKQQVLEDTDTQYF. The whole variable domain, remainder taken from reference TRBV5-4 and TRBJ2-3, is ETGVTQSPTHLIKTRGQQVTLRCSSQSGHNTVSWYQQALGQGPQFIFQYYREEENGRGNFPPRFSGLQFPNYSSELNVNALELDDSALYLCASKQQVLEDTDTQYFGPGTRLTVL.

This clone was counted between two and nine times. The V and J genes are TRBV11-2 and TRBJ2-1; D possibly corresponds to TRBD2 (6 bases). The CDR3 consists of 13 residues. From germline, CDR1 is SGHAT and CDR2 FQNNGV. Deletions cut 8 bases from V and 2 bases from J, with 10 bases between. CDR3 sequence: CASQEGPYNEQFF. CDR3 sequence (DNA): TGTGCCAGCCAGGAGGGCCCCTACAATGAGCAGTTCTTC.

Comment on this clone: The sample holds other DNA sequences that translate to the same CDR3. V and J are TRBV4-1 and TRBJ1-5; D is unresolved. CDR3 length: 15 amino acids. CDR1 is MGHRA and CDR2 is YSYEKL in the germline V gene. V gave up 3 bases and J gave up 2 bases, with 11 bases separating them. In nucleotides, the CDR3 is TGCGCCAGCAGCCAGGAAAGGGAGGGCAATCAGCCCCAGCATTTT. Translated: CASSQEREGNQPQHF.

This chain links TRBV9 with TRBJ2-3, with TRBD2 matching over 8 bases. The CDR3 consists of 13 residues. Per the germline V gene, CDR1 is SGDLS and CDR2 is YYNGEE. The ends lost 8 bases at V and 5 bases at J; junction bases unmatched: 7. The CDR3 loop reads CASSGRALDTQYF. Here the CDR3 DNA reads TGTGCCAGTTCCGGGAGGGCCCTAGATACGCAGTATTTT.

V usage is TRBV12-3 or TRBV12-4 and J usage is TRBJ2-5; D might be TRBD1 (7 bases). V was cut by 6 bases and J by 3 bases, with 11 bases left in between. The CDR3 has 13 residues. The CDR3 bases are TGTGCCAGCAGCCGCAGGGGGGAAGAGACCCAGTACTTC. It specifies CASSRRGEETQYF.

The rearrangement links TRBV10-3 to TRBJ1-5, with unresolved D. The V end lost 8 bases, the J end lost 3 bases, and 5 bases lay between the germline ends. The CDR3 is 11 amino acids. The V gene's germline CDR1 is ENHRY and CDR2 SYGVKD. CDR3 nucleotides: TGTGCCATCGGCAACAATCAGCCCCAGCATTTT. Amino acid sequence: CAIGNNQPQHF.

CDR3 sequence (DNA): TGTGCCAGCTCACCCCCTAGCGGGAGGGACGAGCAGTACTTC. Protein product: CASSPPSGRDEQYF. This chain connects TRBV18 to TRBJ2-7; the match to TRBD2 covers 12 bases. After removal of 3 bases from V and 5 bases from J, the junction contained 2 bases not matched to a gene. The germline CDR1 and CDR2 sequences are KGHSH and LQKENI. This CDR3 is built from 14 residues.

This chain links TRBV5-1 with TRBJ2-7; 14 nucleotides line up with TRBD2. The CDR3 runs to 16 residues. The germline gives CDR1 SGHRS, CDR2 YFSETQ. The V and J ends lost 0 bases and 7 bases, in that order; junction bases with no gene match: 6. The CDR3 nucleotides are TGCGCCAGCAGCTTGGAGAGACTAGCGGGAGGGGGTGAGCAGTACTTC. It yields the protein CASSLERLAGGGEQYF.

V is TRBV5-1 and J is TRBJ2-2; TRBD1 matches 7 bases. V shed 4 bases, J shed 4 bases, and the junction held 10 bases outside the gene matches. The CDR3 length is 16 residues. Germline CDR1 SGHRS, CDR2 YFSETQ. The CDR3 is CASSAPVGGGTGELFF. In nucleotides, the CDR3 is TGCGCCAGCAGCGCCCCCGTAGGGGGCGGCACCGGGGAGCTGTTTTTT.

V gene TRBV9 combines with J gene TRBJ2-5; TRBD2 aligns across 8 bases. With V trimmed by 3 bases and J by 3 bases, 13 bases remained unmatched. The CDR3 is 17 amino acids. The germline V gene has CDR1 SGDLS and CDR2 YYNGEE. The CDR3, as DNA: TGTGCCAGCAGCGACCCAAGGTACGGGAGGGCCAAAGAGACCCAGTACTTC. Translation gives CASSDPRYGRAKETQYF.

This clone was observed a handful of times. This sequence joins TRBV29-1 and TRBJ1-5; D unresolved. The germline V gene has CDR1 SQVTM and CDR2 ANQGSEA. The CDR3 has 13 residues. Deletions cut 6 bases from V and 1 base from J, with 10 bases between. CDR3 protein: CSVGWESNQPQHF. CDR3 DNA: TGCAGCGTCGGCTGGGAGAGCAATCAGCCCCAGCATTTT.